Listed below are T cell receptor beta chains from one sample, sequenced in a study of cytomegalovirus exposure and HLA in healthy donors. TCRdb keeps only in-frame clones here, not all; method: immunoSEQ multiplex PCR. The sample contains 85,000 to 130,000 clones, around 80% of which appear only once. Sequenced input: PBMCs. The receptor source for this set is a woman in her thirties or forties in good health and CMV-seronegative. The CDR3 runs from the conserved cysteine through the conserved F or W. The order of the fields is clone size, J gene, V gene, D gene, CDR3 DNA, CDR3 protein. D genes are given only for firm matches. Clone size is not always given. Where it is, it says once, few, many or a class for expanded clones.

clone_size: -; j_call: TRBJ1-2; v_call: TRBV18; d_call: -; cdr3_nt: TGTGCCAGCTCACCCCCTACAGGCTTTGGCTACACCTTC; cdr3_aa: CASSPPTGFGYTF
clone_size: -; j_call: TRBJ2-3; v_call: TRBV7-9; d_call: TRBD1; cdr3_nt: TGTGCCAGCAGAGACCGGGTGGGACAGGGGATTACAGATACGCAGTATTTT; cdr3_aa: CASRDRVGQGITDTQYF
clone_size: once; j_call: TRBJ2-1; v_call: TRBV9; d_call: TRBD2; cdr3_nt: TGTGCCAGCAGCGTAGGGCTAGCGGGGCTATACAATGAGCAGTTCTTC; cdr3_aa: CASSVGLAGLYNEQFF
clone_size: -; j_call: TRBJ2-1; v_call: TRBV5-3; d_call: TRBD2; cdr3_nt: TGTGCCAGAAGCTTGCAGCGGGAGTGTGTTGAGCAGTTCTTC; cdr3_aa: CARSLQRECVEQFF
clone_size: -; j_call: TRBJ2-3; v_call: TRBV4-3; d_call: -; cdr3_nt: TGCGCCAGCAGCCAAGATCGGAGCGGGGATACGCAGTATTTT; cdr3_aa: CASSQDRSGDTQYF
clone_size: -; j_call: TRBJ1-1; v_call: TRBV30; d_call: -; cdr3_nt: TGTGCCTGGGGTAACACATTCACTGAAGCTTTCTTT; cdr3_aa: CAWGNTFTEAFF
clone_size: -; j_call: TRBJ2-5; v_call: TRBV7-2; d_call: TRBD1; cdr3_nt: TGTGCCAGCAGCTTAGTGGCAGGGGGCCAAGAGACCCAGTACTTC; cdr3_aa: CASSLVAGGQETQYF
clone_size: -; j_call: TRBJ2-1; v_call: TRBV6-6; d_call: TRBD1; cdr3_nt: TGTGCCAGCAGCGTTAGACAGGGGGCCAACAATGAGCAGTTCTTC; cdr3_aa: CASSVRQGANNEQFF
clone_size: -; j_call: TRBJ1-5; v_call: TRBV7-9; d_call: -; cdr3_nt: TGTTCCAGCAGCTTAGACCCAGGCCCCTGGCATTTT; cdr3_aa: CSSSLDPGPWHF
clone_size: -; j_call: TRBJ1-1; v_call: TRBV15; d_call: -; cdr3_nt: TGTGCCACCAGCAGAGAGAGGGGGTGGACTGAAGCTTTCTTT; cdr3_aa: CATSRERGWTEAFF
clone_size: -; j_call: TRBJ1-5; v_call: TRBV28; d_call: -; cdr3_nt: TGTGCCAGCAGTTCGCCTCGGGAAATTAGCAATCAGCCCCAGCATTTT; cdr3_aa: CASSSPREISNQPQHF
clone_size: once; j_call: TRBJ2-7; v_call: TRBV5-6; d_call: -; cdr3_nt: TGTGCCAGCAGCTTGGGGCCCCGAGGCGAGCAGTACTTC; cdr3_aa: CASSLGPRGEQYF
clone_size: -; j_call: TRBJ1-2; v_call: TRBV10-3; d_call: -; cdr3_nt: TGTGCCACCAGTGTAGATTCCGCTCCGGGAGCCCATGGCTACACCTTC; cdr3_aa: CATSVDSAPGAHGYTF
clone_size: -; j_call: TRBJ2-2; v_call: TRBV11-2; d_call: TRBD1; cdr3_nt: TGTGCCAGCAGCCCAATCATCTTCTCTGGGACAGAAAACACCGGGGAGCTGTTTTTT; cdr3_aa: CASSPIIFSGTENTGELFF
clone_size: -; j_call: TRBJ1-1; v_call: TRBV2; d_call: -; cdr3_nt: TGTGCCAGCAGTGGGGACTCGAACACTGAAGCTTTCTTT; cdr3_aa: CASSGDSNTEAFF
clone_size: -; j_call: TRBJ2-7; v_call: TRBV10-2; d_call: TRBD2; cdr3_nt: TGCGCCAGCAGTGAGTCGACGTCTAGCGGGAGCTACGAGCAGTACTTC; cdr3_aa: CASSESTSSGSYEQYF
clone_size: few; j_call: TRBJ2-7; v_call: TRBV4-3; d_call: -; cdr3_nt: TGCGCCAGCAGCCAAGGGGTAGGGGACTCCTACGAGCAGTACTTC; cdr3_aa: CASSQGVGDSYEQYF
clone_size: once; j_call: TRBJ1-1; v_call: TRBV7-2; d_call: -; cdr3_nt: TGTGCCAGCAGCTTACGGCAGCGAACAGGGGCTTTCTTT; cdr3_aa: CASSLRQRTGAFF
clone_size: -; j_call: TRBJ2-7; v_call: TRBV4-1; d_call: TRBD2; cdr3_nt: TGCGCCAGCAGCCAAGATCGCCTGACGGGAGGGAGTTACGAGCAGTACTTC; cdr3_aa: CASSQDRLTGGSYEQYF
clone_size: once; j_call: TRBJ2-7; v_call: TRBV18; d_call: -; cdr3_nt: TGTGCCAGCTCCGACTCAACCAGCTACGAGCAGTACTTC; cdr3_aa: CASSDSTSYEQYF
clone_size: -; j_call: TRBJ2-3; v_call: TRBV18; d_call: -; cdr3_nt: TGTGCCAGCTTTCTCGGGGGGCCCACAGATACGCAGTATTTT; cdr3_aa: CASFLGGPTDTQYF
clone_size: -; j_call: TRBJ2-5; v_call: TRBV28; d_call: -; cdr3_nt: TGTGCCAGCAGTATCGGGACAAGGACGACCAGGGAGACCCAGTACTTC; cdr3_aa: CASSIGTRTTRETQYF
clone_size: -; j_call: TRBJ2-1; v_call: TRBV10-3; d_call: TRBD2; cdr3_nt: TGTGCCATCAGTACGGGACTAGCGTACAATGAGCAGTTCTTC; cdr3_aa: CAISTGLAYNEQFF
clone_size: -; j_call: TRBJ1-2; v_call: TRBV7-2; d_call: -; cdr3_nt: TGTGCCAGCACCCTGACCGAAACAGGAGCAAACTATGGCTACACCTTC; cdr3_aa: CASTLTETGANYGYTF
clone_size: once; j_call: TRBJ1-4; v_call: TRBV7-2; d_call: TRBD1; cdr3_nt: TGTGCCAGCAGCCGCCAGACAGGGAGTGGGGAAAAACTGTTTTTT; cdr3_aa: CASSRQTGSGEKLFF
clone_size: -; j_call: TRBJ1-4; v_call: TRBV27; d_call: TRBD1; cdr3_nt: TGTGCCAGCAGAGAAATCGGCAGGGGGCGCGAAAAACTGTTTTTT; cdr3_aa: CASREIGRGREKLFF
clone_size: -; j_call: TRBJ2-1; v_call: TRBV6-5; d_call: -; cdr3_nt: TGTGCCAGCAGTTACTTTACAGGCGAAGTGGATGAGCAGTTCTTC; cdr3_aa: CASSYFTGEVDEQFF
clone_size: -; j_call: TRBJ2-1; v_call: TRBV7-2; d_call: TRBD2; cdr3_nt: TGTGCCAGCAGCCTGGACCTGACTAGCGCCTACAATGAGCAGTTCTTC; cdr3_aa: CASSLDLTSAYNEQFF
clone_size: -; j_call: TRBJ1-5; v_call: TRBV6-4; d_call: TRBD1; cdr3_nt: TGTGCCAGCCTCCAGGACAGGGGGAACAACCACAATCAGCCCCAGCATTTT; cdr3_aa: CASLQDRGNNHNQPQHF
clone_size: -; j_call: TRBJ1-1; v_call: TRBV27; d_call: -; cdr3_nt: TGTGCCAGCAGTCCCTCGAGGCCCCTTTCCGCTTTCTTT; cdr3_aa: CASSPSRPLSAFF
clone_size: -; j_call: TRBJ2-7; v_call: TRBV4-3; d_call: -; cdr3_nt: TGCGCCAGCAGCCAAACGCGCGGTGGGGCAACCTACGAGCAGTACTTC; cdr3_aa: CASSQTRGGATYEQYF
clone_size: -; j_call: TRBJ2-4; v_call: TRBV4-1; d_call: -; cdr3_nt: TGCGCCAGCAGCCACCAGGGGACATTAGCCAAAAACATTCAGTACTTC; cdr3_aa: CASSHQGTLAKNIQYF
clone_size: -; j_call: TRBJ2-1; v_call: TRBV2; d_call: TRBD2; cdr3_nt: TGTGCCAGCAGAGATAGCGGGAGGGCCTACAATGAGCAGTTCTTC; cdr3_aa: CASRDSGRAYNEQFF
clone_size: few; j_call: TRBJ2-7; v_call: TRBV4-3; d_call: TRBD1; cdr3_nt: TGCGCCAGCAGCTCAGGGGGCTACGAGCAGTACTTC; cdr3_aa: CASSSGGYEQYF
clone_size: -; j_call: TRBJ2-7; v_call: TRBV5-1; d_call: TRBD1; cdr3_nt: TGCGCCAGCAGCGGGTCGACAGGGTACTCCTACGAGCAGTACTTC; cdr3_aa: CASSGSTGYSYEQYF
clone_size: -; j_call: TRBJ2-1; v_call: TRBV4-3; d_call: TRBD2; cdr3_nt: TGCGCCAGCAGCCAAGATGGTAGCGGGAGGTCCAATGAGCAGTTCTTC; cdr3_aa: CASSQDGSGRSNEQFF
clone_size: -; j_call: TRBJ2-1; v_call: TRBV11-2; d_call: TRBD2; cdr3_nt: TGTGCCAGCAGCTTTGGACTAGCGGGAGGTAGCAATGAGCAGTTCTTC; cdr3_aa: CASSFGLAGGSNEQFF
clone_size: -; j_call: TRBJ2-7; v_call: TRBV2; d_call: TRBD2; cdr3_nt: TGTGCCAGCAGTGAAGCAAGGAGCGGGGCCTCCTACGAGCAGTACTTC; cdr3_aa: CASSEARSGASYEQYF
clone_size: few; j_call: TRBJ1-5; v_call: TRBV7-3; d_call: TRBD1; cdr3_nt: TGTGCCAGCAGCTCCATCCTCGACAGGGGGGTTAGCAATCAGCCCCAGCATTTT; cdr3_aa: CASSSILDRGVSNQPQHF
clone_size: once; j_call: TRBJ2-1; v_call: TRBV7-9; d_call: -; cdr3_nt: TGTGCCAGCAGCATCCTAGCAGGTCCGCCTTACAATGAGCAGTTCTTC; cdr3_aa: CASSILAGPPYNEQFF
clone_size: -; j_call: TRBJ1-1; v_call: TRBV5-1; d_call: -; cdr3_nt: TGCGCCAGCGGTTCCTCTCAAGGGAGGAACACTGAAGCTTTCTTT; cdr3_aa: CASGSSQGRNTEAFF
clone_size: -; j_call: TRBJ2-6; v_call: TRBV27; d_call: -; cdr3_nt: TGTGCCAGCAGTCTGACCGCAGGGGTAATGGGGGCCAACGTCCTGACTTTC; cdr3_aa: CASSLTAGVMGANVLTF
clone_size: -; j_call: TRBJ1-3; v_call: TRBV2; d_call: -; cdr3_nt: TGTGCCAGCCTTCCGGATCGGGGAGGACGTGGAAACACCATATATTTT; cdr3_aa: CASLPDRGGRGNTIYF
clone_size: -; j_call: TRBJ1-2; v_call: TRBV15; d_call: -; cdr3_nt: TGTGCCACCAGCAGAGAGCACAGGGTAGATGGCTACACCTTC; cdr3_aa: CATSREHRVDGYTF
clone_size: -; j_call: TRBJ2-7; v_call: TRBV28; d_call: TRBD1; cdr3_nt: TGTGCCAGCAGTTCCCCGGGACAGGGGATGTACGAGCAGTACTTC; cdr3_aa: CASSSPGQGMYEQYF
clone_size: -; j_call: TRBJ1-2; v_call: TRBV28; d_call: -; cdr3_nt: TGTGCCAGCAGACCACACACGTATGGCTACACCTTC; cdr3_aa: CASRPHTYGYTF
clone_size: -; j_call: TRBJ1-3; v_call: TRBV19; d_call: TRBD1; cdr3_nt: TGTGCCAGTAGTCGCGGACAGGGTGGAAACACCATATATTTT; cdr3_aa: CASSRGQGGNTIYF
clone_size: -; j_call: TRBJ1-5; v_call: TRBV4-2; d_call: TRBD1; cdr3_nt: TGTGCCAGCAGCCAAGATGGGGACAGGGGTTTTCAGCCCCAGCATTTT; cdr3_aa: CASSQDGDRGFQPQHF
clone_size: -; j_call: TRBJ2-7; v_call: TRBV28; d_call: -; cdr3_nt: TGTGCCAGCAGCCCCGGGGGTTGGGGTCGTCGGAATTCCTACGAGCAGTACTTC; cdr3_aa: CASSPGGWGRRNSYEQYF
clone_size: few; j_call: TRBJ1-4; v_call: TRBV25-1; d_call: -; cdr3_nt: TGTGCCAGCAGTGAATTGGGGGGGGCGCAGGGTAGGGAAAAACTGTTTTTT; cdr3_aa: CASSELGGAQGREKLFF
clone_size: -; j_call: TRBJ1-1; v_call: TRBV20-1; d_call: -; cdr3_nt: TGCAGTGCCCGTAAGACTACTGAAGCTTTCTTT; cdr3_aa: CSARKTTEAFF
clone_size: few; j_call: TRBJ1-3; v_call: TRBV4-1; d_call: TRBD1; cdr3_nt: TGCGCCAGCAGCCAAGATCTAGTTACGTGGGGGACAGCTGGAAACACCATATATTTT; cdr3_aa: CASSQDLVTWGTAGNTIYF
clone_size: once; j_call: TRBJ2-7; v_call: TRBV5-6; d_call: -; cdr3_nt: TGTGCCAGCAGCTTGGGACTAGACTCCTACGAGCAGTACTTC; cdr3_aa: CASSLGLDSYEQYF